This TCR beta chain was identified in a study of breast tumors, draining lymph nodes, adjacent tissues. CDR1 is DFQATT and CDR2 is SNEGSKA in the germline V gene (reference sequence). This CDR3 region has 14 residues. Between the trimmed V and J ends, which lost 5 bases and 7 bases, there was a span of 21 bases. Each CDR3 protein is one row after TCRdb ran MiXCR on the multiplex PCR reads. The sample carries about 120,000 distinct CDR3 sequences, less than 20% recorded once. This clonotype was observed many times. Breast cancer patients provided tissue from their axillary draining lymph nodes. V and J are TRBV20-1 and TRBJ2-7; D possibly corresponds to TRBD2 (6 bases). Material for sequencing was axillary lymph node tissue. This clonotype originated in a female donor with breast cancer. Some clones in this sample may be carry-over from other donors' samples. This CDR3 reads CSAPLGGPGSEQYF. CDR3 DNA: TGCAGTGCTCCCCTCGGGGGACCCGGATCTGAGCAGTACTTC.